A single sample gave rise to the 5 T cell receptor beta chains below, sequenced in a study of blood T cells in healthy people across ages. Combining a sample-barcoded 5' primer with a J-beta primer mix, a second PCR ran for about 7 to 12 cycles. TCRdb itself ran the 5' RACE reads through MiXCR, one entry per CDR3 protein. The sample carries about 650,000 distinct CDR3 sequences, under 65% recorded once. Sequencing was performed on blood. The receptors come from a woman of 80 years or more in good health.

Concerning this clonotype itself: A much larger clone differs by one base, so this may be a read error. This chain connects TRBV7-9 to TRBJ2-1, with no clear D. Per germline, CDR1 SEHNR and CDR2 FQNEAQ (reference sequence). V dropped 1 base and J dropped 5 bases, with 12 bases sitting between them. The CDR3 is 15 residues long. The DNA for the CDR3 is TGTGCCAGCAGCTTAGAGGGTCAGGCTGACAATGAGCAGTTCTTC. It codes for CASSLEGQADNEQFF.

This sequence joins TRBV7-2 and TRBJ2-7; 10 bases align to TRBD1. The CDR3 is made up of 15 amino acids. Looked up from germline, CDR1 is SGHTA and CDR2 is FQGNSA. After removal of 6 bases from V and 4 bases from J, the junction contained 9 bases not matched to a gene. The CDR3 spells CASSSARDRGYEQYF. In DNA form, the CDR3 reads TGTGCCAGCAGTTCAGCGCGGGACAGGGGTTACGAGCAGTACTTC.

J is TRBJ2-7 and V is TRBV7-9; the D is unclear. Germline V gene lookup returns CDR1 SEHNR and CDR2 FQNEAQ (reference sequence). The CDR3 contains 14 residues. V was pared by 5 bases and J by 3 bases, with 14 bases between. The CDR3: CASSDPGRLYEQYF. CDR3 bases: TGTGCCAGCAGCGACCCGGGCCGCCTCTACGAGCAGTACTTC.

CDR3 DNA: TGCGCCAGCAGGTCCCCAGGCCAAGAGACCCAGTACTTC. Amino acid sequence: CASRSPGQETQYF. The J gene is TRBJ2-5, the V gene TRBV5-1; D gene ambiguous. The CDR3 has 13 amino acids. Trimming shortened V by 5 bases and J by 1 base, and 9 bases separated the two germline ends. The germline gives CDR1 SGHRS, CDR2 YFSETQ. Full variable domain (outside the CDR3, taken from reference TRBV5-1 and TRBJ2-5): KAGVTQTPRYLIKTRGQQVTLSCSPISGHRSVSWYQQTPGQGLQFLFEYFSETQRNKGNFPGRFSGRQFSNSRSEMNVSTLELGDSALYLCASRSPGQETQYFGPGTRLLVL.

This clonotype has ten or more counts. V and J are TRBV29-1 and TRBJ1-1, with D hard to call. The V end lost 2 bases, the J end lost 7 bases, and 8 bases lay between the germline ends. Germline V gene sequence: CDR1 SQVTM, CDR2 ANQGSEA. The CDR3 length is 11 residues. This CDR3 reads CSVEPGFEAFF. Written as DNA, the CDR3 is TGCAGCGTTGAACCAGGTTTTGAAGCTTTCTTT.